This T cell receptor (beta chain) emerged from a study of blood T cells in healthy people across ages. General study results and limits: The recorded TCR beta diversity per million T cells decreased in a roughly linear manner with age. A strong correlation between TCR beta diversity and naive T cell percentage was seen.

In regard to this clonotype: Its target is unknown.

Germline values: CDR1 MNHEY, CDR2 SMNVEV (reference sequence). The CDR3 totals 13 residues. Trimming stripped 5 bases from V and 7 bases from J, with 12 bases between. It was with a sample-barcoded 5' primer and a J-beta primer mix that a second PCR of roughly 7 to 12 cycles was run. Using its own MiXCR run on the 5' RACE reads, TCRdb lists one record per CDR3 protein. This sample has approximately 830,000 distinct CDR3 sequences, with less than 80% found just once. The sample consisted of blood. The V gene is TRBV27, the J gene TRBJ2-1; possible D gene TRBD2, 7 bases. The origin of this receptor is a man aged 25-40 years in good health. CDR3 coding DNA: TGTGCCAGCAGTAAGGGGGGGGATAATGAGCAGTTCTTC. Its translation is CASSKGGDNEQFF.